These T cell receptor beta chains were read from a single sample in a study of radiotherapy plus CTLA-4 blockade in lung cancer. The data were produced by immunoSEQ multiplex PCR, yet TCRdb's version contains in-frame clones alone and is incomplete. Altogether about 76,000 clones are present, about 79% being singletons, with the ten largest covering roughly 23%. The sample here was peripheral blood, taken from a patient treated with radiotherapy plus ipilimumab. These receptors all stem from a human donor with non-small cell lung cancer whose response to radiotherapy plus ipilimumab could not be evaluated. Some clones in this sample may be carry-over from other donors' samples. The CDR3 runs from the conserved cysteine through the conserved F or W. D genes are given only for firm matches. Clone size is not always given. Where it is, it says once, few, many or a class for expanded clones.

V	D	size	J	DNA	CDR3
TRBV7-2	.	.	TRBJ2-2	TGTGCCAGCAGCTTAACAGGGATGGGGGACACCGGGGAGCTGTTTTTT	CASSLTGMGDTGELFF
TRBV2	.	.	TRBJ1-1	TGTGCCAGCCTCGGACATGCGGCAATGAACACTGAAGCTTTCTTT	CASLGHAAMNTEAFF
TRBV7-9	.	.	TRBJ1-4	TGTGCTAGCAGTCCAAGAGGTGGCAGGGGTGGAGAAAAACTGTTTTTT	CASSPRGGRGGEKLFF
TRBV18	.	medium-sized	TRBJ1-4	TGTGCCAGCTCACAGAACGGGGGTTCTGAAAAACTGTTTTTT	CASSQNGGSEKLFF
TRBV6-6	.	.	TRBJ1-2	TGTGCCAGCGAGAACAGGATGAGCGGCTACACCTTC	CASENRMSGYTF
TRBV7-3	TRBD1	.	TRBJ1-2	TGTGCCAGCAGCTCCACAGGGGACTATGGCTACACCTTC	CASSSTGDYGYTF
TRBV6-5	.	.	TRBJ2-5	TGTGCCAGCAGCGGCAGGTGGCAAGAGACCCAGTACTTC	CASSGRWQETQYF
TRBV5-4	.	once	TRBJ2-3	TGTGCCAGCAGCCCACCGACTCGAGATACGCAGTATTTT	CASSPPTRDTQYF
TRBV4-3	TRBD1	.	TRBJ1-5	TGCGCCAGCAGCCAAACAGGGGGTAGGGAGCCCCAGCATTTT	CASSQTGGREPQHF
TRBV7-2	TRBD1	.	TRBJ2-7	TGTGCCAGCAGCTTAGGGCCTCCGGGACAGGGCTCCTACGAGCAGTACTTC	CASSLGPPGQGSYEQYF
TRBV28	TRBD1	.	TRBJ1-2	TGTGCCAGCAGTTTGGGGGACAGGGTCTATGGCTACACCTTC	CASSLGDRVYGYTF
TRBV11-1	.	.	TRBJ1-1	TGTGCCAGCAGCCCTTACAGGGAAACTGAAGCTTTCTTT	CASSPYRETEAFF
TRBV28	.	.	TRBJ2-3	TGTGCCAGCAGTGCGGGGTTAGATACGCAGTATTTT	CASSAGLDTQYF
TRBV29-1	TRBD1	.	TRBJ1-2	TGCAGCGTTGTAGGGGTGGGACAGGGTGTAGACTATGGCTACACCTTC	CSVVGVGQGVDYGYTF
TRBV27	TRBD2	.	TRBJ2-3	TGTGCCAGCCAATCTAGCGGGGGGGGAAATACGCAGTATTTT	CASQSSGGGNTQYF
TRBV6-6	.	few	TRBJ1-5	TGTGCCAGCAGTTACGGGGGGGCTAGCAATCAGCCCCAGCATTTT	CASSYGGASNQPQHF
TRBV5-6	TRBD1	.	TRBJ2-3	TGTGCCAGCAGCCCCGGGACAGGGGAAGTCACGCAGTATTTT	CASSPGTGEVTQYF
TRBV11-1	TRBD1	.	TRBJ1-1	TGTGCCAGCAGCTTAGCCCTCGGACAGGTCGCTGAAGCTTTCTTT	CASSLALGQVAEAFF
TRBV5-5	.	.	TRBJ1-6	TGTGCCAGCAGCTTGCTCACAGTTAATTCACCCCTCCACTTT	CASSLLTVNSPLHF
TRBV7-2	.	.	TRBJ2-1	TGTGCCAGCAGCTCCCCCGGTGGGGCCACGGCAAATGAGCAGTTCTTC	CASSSPGGATANEQFF
TRBV28	.	.	TRBJ1-6	TGTGCCAGCAGTATCCCGCGGAGGGTCGGGTCACCCCTCCACTTT	CASSIPRRVGSPLHF
TRBV10-3	TRBD1	.	TRBJ2-3	TGTGCCATCAGCCCGGGACAGGGCCCAGCAGATACGCAGTATTTT	CAISPGQGPADTQYF